This record concerns one T cell receptor beta chain sequence. Its specificity is unknown. The table came from immunoSEQ multiplex PCR; TCRdb's copy has only in-frame clones and leaves some out. Of about 67,000 clones listed, 70% to 85% are singletons. The data are from a study of PD-1 blockade in mismatch repair-deficient tumors. Overall study context: Patients had more than ten mismatch repair-deficient cancer types, all previously treated and progressing.

All patients were mismatch repair deficient, assessed by either PCR or immunohistochemistry. This CDR3 spans 16 amino acids. Germline V gene lookup returns CDR1 MNHEY and CDR2 SMNVEV (reference sequence). Trimming removed 5 bases from V and 0 bases from J, with 17 bases in between. General study findings and limits: Rapid post-treatment expansion, then contraction, generally preceding radiologic response, marked tumor-resident clones.

This receptor was taken from an adult with mismatch repair-deficient cancer. The chain joins TRBV27 to TRBJ2-7, with D perhaps assigned TRBD1 or TRBD2 (5 bases each). This material consisted of peripheral blood, taken 2 weeks after starting pembrolizumab. The chain's CDR3 is CASSPSAGTDSYEQYF. CDR3 DNA sequence: TGTGCCAGCAGTCCCTCCGCCGGGACGGACTCCTACGAGCAGTACTTC.